This TCR beta chain was identified in a study of shared clonotypes between healthy human individuals. Naive CD8 populations comprised CD45RO-negative cells positively selected for CCR7, excluding terminally differentiated effector memory CD45RA+ cells. An even split of each subset's genomic DNA across several immunoSEQ plates was performed. Sorted-subset replicate PCRs used around 200 ng of genomic DNA. This amount corresponded to some 32,000 T cell genomes. As handled by the study authors: ImmunoSEQ supplied junction-only sequences lacking quality scores, so filtering was different. The assay was immunoSEQ multiplex PCR, and TCRdb's table has in-frame clones only and misses some. V and J calls and clone size are copied from that table; D and trimming were computed from the DNA. The sample yields approximately 2,000,000 clones, over 85% seen once. Sequencing was carried out using naive CD8+ T cells from PBMCs. This clonotype was obtained from a man younger than 35 in good health. Some clones in this sample may be carry-over from other donors' samples.

As DNA, the CDR3 is TGTGCCAGCAGTTTATCTCCCGCGGCAGGGCTACCTGAGCAGTTCTTC. Its translation is CASSLSPAAGLPEQFF. The gene calls are TRBV27 and TRBJ2-1, with a tentative D call TRBD1 (5 bases). Germline CDR1 is MNHEY and CDR2 is SMNVEV (reference sequence). V was clipped by 0 bases and J by 9 bases, with 18 bases between them. The CDR3 is made up of 16 amino acids.